This T cell receptor (beta chain) appears in the sequencing data of a study of Tregs in tolerant kidney transplant recipients. The count of this clone is one. Its antigen is not known. Clones were sequenced by immunoSEQ multiplex PCR, and TCRdb holds only the in-frame ones, with some missing. The sample carries approximately 44,000 clones, over 95% recorded once. This TCR came from a human donor in good health. The sequencing sample was made of Tregs from blood cultured with allogeneic cells.

CDR3 sequence (DNA): TGTGCCAGTAGTATAAGGAGACAGGGGGCTGAAGCTTTCTTT. It is translated as CASSIRRQGAEAFF. J is TRBJ1-1 and V is TRBV19; 9 nucleotides agree with TRBD1. Germline V gives CDR1 LNHDA, CDR2 SQIVND (reference sequence). This CDR3 is 14 amino acids long. With 2 bases clipped from V and 6 bases from J, the junction kept 4 bases outside the gene matches.